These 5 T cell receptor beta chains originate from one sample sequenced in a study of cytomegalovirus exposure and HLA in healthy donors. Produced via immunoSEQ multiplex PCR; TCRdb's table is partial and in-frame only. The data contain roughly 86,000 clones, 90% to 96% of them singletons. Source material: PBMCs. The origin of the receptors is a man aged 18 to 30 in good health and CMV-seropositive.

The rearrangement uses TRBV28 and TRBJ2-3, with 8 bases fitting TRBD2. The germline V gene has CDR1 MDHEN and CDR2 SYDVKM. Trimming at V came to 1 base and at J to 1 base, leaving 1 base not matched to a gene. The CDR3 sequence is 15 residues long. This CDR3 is CASSLLLAGTDTQYF. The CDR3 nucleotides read TGTGCCAGCAGTTTATTACTAGCGGGCACAGATACGCAGTATTTT.

The CDR3 coding sequence is TGTGCCAGCAGCCCGAGACCAGCGACGAGCACAGATACGCAGTATTTT. The encoded protein is CASSPRPATSTDTQYF. V and J are TRBV9 and TRBJ2-3; D is unclear. V was pared by 4 bases and J by 0 bases, with 15 bases between. Germline V gene lookup returns CDR1 SGDLS and CDR2 YYNGEE. The CDR3 loop spans 16 amino acids.

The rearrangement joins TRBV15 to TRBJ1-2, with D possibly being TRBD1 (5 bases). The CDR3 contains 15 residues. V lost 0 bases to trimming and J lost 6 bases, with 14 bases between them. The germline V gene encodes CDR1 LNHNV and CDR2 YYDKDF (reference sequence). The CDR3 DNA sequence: TGTGCCACCAGCAGAGATCTGAGCGGGGGACATGGCTACACCTTC. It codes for CATSRDLSGGHGYTF.

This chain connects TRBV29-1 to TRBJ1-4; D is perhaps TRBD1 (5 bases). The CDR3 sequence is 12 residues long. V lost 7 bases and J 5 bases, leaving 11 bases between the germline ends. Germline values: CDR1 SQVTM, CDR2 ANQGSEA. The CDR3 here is CSATVSNEKLFF. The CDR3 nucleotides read TGCAGCGCGACAGTTTCAAATGAAAAACTGTTTTTT.

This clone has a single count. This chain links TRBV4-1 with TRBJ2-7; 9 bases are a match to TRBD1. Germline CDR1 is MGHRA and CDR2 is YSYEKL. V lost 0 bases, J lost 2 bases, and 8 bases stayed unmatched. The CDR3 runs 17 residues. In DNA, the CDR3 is TGCGCCAGCAGCCAAGAAGGGACAGGGCCCTACCCCTACGAGCAGTACTTC. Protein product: CASSQEGTGPYPYEQYF.